The 21 T cell receptor beta chains given below trace back to one sample, sequenced in a study of post-analysis software for immune sequencing data. These TCRs are of unknown antigen specificity. Whole-study findings and limits: Five TRBV segments, TRBV5-6, TRBV5-1 and TRBV20-1 among them, were found more frequent in patients than controls.

Unique molecular identifiers had been added to the TCR beta cDNA libraries. TCRdb reprocessed the PCR reads with MiXCR, giving one entry per CDR3 protein. The sample holds 750,000 to 950,000 distinct CDR3 sequences, approximately 57% seen once. The sequencing sample was made of blood. The receptors come from a girl aged 10 to 17 with multiple sclerosis.

The rearrangement links TRBV7-2 to TRBJ1-1; D gene ambiguous. Germline V gives CDR1 SGHTA, CDR2 FQGNSA. The V and J ends lost 1 base and 2 bases respectively, with 8 bases between them. The CDR3 has 14 residues. The CDR3 DNA is TGTGCCAGCAGCTTAGATCCGGATAACACTGAAGCTTTCTTT. This sequence encodes CASSLDPDNTEAFF.

This sequence joins TRBV6-2 or TRBV6-3 and TRBJ2-1; 14 positions match TRBD2. The length of the CDR3 is 17 residues. Germline lookup yields CDR1 MNHEY and CDR2 SVGEGT. Trimming removed 6 bases from V and 3 bases from J; junction bases left unmatched: 7. CDR3 in amino acids: CASSPLGLAGVYNEQFF. Written as DNA, the CDR3 is TGTGCCAGCAGCCCGCTGGGACTAGCGGGAGTCTACAATGAGCAGTTCTTC.

This clonotype was counted a few times. The gene calls are TRBV6-5 and TRBJ2-4, with 9 positions matching TRBD2. The CDR3 sequence is 13 residues long. The trim removed 5 bases at V and 8 bases at J, leaving 4 bases unmatched. Looked up from germline, CDR1 is MNHEY and CDR2 is SVGAGI. The CDR3, as DNA: TGTGCCAGCAGTCGGACTAGCGTTCACATTCAGTACTTC. It codes for CASSRTSVHIQYF.

The J gene is TRBJ2-7, the V gene TRBV2, with TRBD1 matching 8 bases. V gave up 8 bases and J gave up 9 bases; unmatched junction bases: 12. The CDR3 has 13 amino acids. Germline V CDR1 and CDR2: SNHLY, FYNNEI. CDR3 amino acids: CASYWQGAQGQYF. Written as DNA, the CDR3 is TGTGCCAGCTACTGGCAGGGGGCGCAGGGGCAGTACTTC. The full variable domain, completed using reference TRBV2 and TRBJ2-7, is EPEVTQTPSHQVTQMGQEVILRCVPISNHLYFYWYRQILGQKVEFLVSFYNNEISEKSEIFDDQFSVERPDGSNFTLKIRSTKLEDSAMYFCASYWQGAQGQYFGPGTRLTVT.

This clonotype appeared a single time. The V call is TRBV12-3 or TRBV12-4, the J call TRBJ2-7, with D possibly matching TRBD2 (7 bases). The J call is in doubt because the DNA end fits TRBJ2-5 better. The CDR3 totals 18 residues. The DNA of the CDR3 is TGTGCCAGCAGTCTAGTGGCCGCAGCGAGGGGGGGTGTAGAGACCCAGTACTTC. Translating it yields CASSLVAAARGGVETQYF.

V and J are TRBV25-1 and TRBJ1-5, with TRBD1 identical over 10 bases. Looked up from germline, CDR1 is MGHDK and CDR2 is SYGVNS. Unmatched junction bases numbered 10, after V lost 3 bases and J lost 2 bases. The CDR3 covers 18 residues. In nucleotides, the CDR3 is TGTGCCAGCAGTGACCCCCCGACAGGGGGCAAAGGCAATCAGCCCCAGCATTTT. Its translation is CASSDPPTGGKGNQPQHF. The full variable domain, rest sourced from reference TRBV25-1 and TRBJ1-5, is EADIYQTPRYLVIGTGKKITLECSQTMGHDKMYWYQQDPGMELHLIHYSYGVNSTEKGDLSSESTVSRIRTEHFPLTLESARPSHTSQYLCASSDPPTGGKGNQPQHFGDGTRLSIL.

J is TRBJ2-5 and V is TRBV9; D possibly corresponds to TRBD2 (6 bases). This CDR3 has 15 residues. Germline V gives CDR1 SGDLS, CDR2 YYNGEE. Trimming took off 3 bases at V and 8 bases at J, with 20 bases between the two ends. DNA of the CDR3: TGTGCCAGCAGCGATGGCGGGACTCCGGTCGCCACCCAGTACTTC. This gives the protein CASSDGGTPVATQYF.

This rearrangement joins TRBV6-2 or TRBV6-3 to TRBJ2-1, with 13 bases lining up with TRBD2. With 6 bases clipped from V and 5 bases from J, the junction kept 4 bases outside the gene matches. The CDR3 runs 15 residues. Germline V gives CDR1 MNHEY, CDR2 SVGEGT. In DNA, the CDR3 is TGTGCCAGCAGGCCGGGACTAGCGGGGAACAATGAGCAGTTCTTC. It encodes CASRPGLAGNNEQFF.

The rearrangement joins TRBV18 to TRBJ2-1, with TRBD2 identical over 11 bases. The CDR3 is 17 residues long. CDR1 and CDR2 (germline): KGHSH, LQKENI. V gave up 3 bases and J gave up 6 bases; unmatched junction bases: 10. The CDR3 reads CASSPSSGGLRANEQFF. CDR3 nucleotide sequence: TGTGCCAGCTCACCGTCTAGCGGGGGGCTCCGGGCCAATGAGCAGTTCTTC.

The rearrangement uses TRBV18 and TRBJ1-1; D not resolved. The length of the CDR3 is 14 residues. Trimming took 2 bases from V and 7 from J, leaving 14 bases between them. CDR1 is KGHSH, CDR2 LQKENI, per germline. CDR3 sequence: CASSPSATVREAFF. The CDR3 DNA is TGTGCCAGCTCACCATCCGCGACGGTCCGTGAAGCTTTCTTT.

In this sample, this clonotype turned up a few times. The chain carries TRBV7-9 and TRBJ2-1; TRBD2 might be the D (6 bases). Trimming shortened V by 0 bases and J by 8 bases, and 14 bases separated the two germline ends. In germline, CDR1 is SEHNR, CDR2 FQNEAQ (reference sequence). This CDR3 has 15 residues. This chain's CDR3 is CASSLAGLGLHEQFF. The CDR3 nucleotides are TGTGCCAGCAGCTTAGCCGGACTGGGACTCCATGAGCAGTTCTTC. Looking up the rest from reference TRBV7-9 and TRBJ2-1 gives the full variable domain: DTGVSQNPRHKITKRGQNVTFRCDPISEHNRLYWYRQTLGQGPEFLTYFQNEAQLEKSRLLSDRFSAERPKGSFSTLEIQRTEQGDSAMYLCASSLAGLGLHEQFFGPGTRLTVL.

This clonotype was seen a few times. This sequence joins TRBV5-1 and TRBJ1-6, with D possibly being TRBD1 (5 bases). Germline CDR1 reads SGHRS; CDR2 reads YFSETQ. The length of the CDR3 is 14 residues. V was trimmed by 1 base and J by 8 bases, leaving 10 bases between them. The CDR3 DNA reads TGCGCCAGCAGCTTGAATGGGGGTCATTCACCCCTCCACTTT. Protein: CASSLNGGHSPLHF.

This rearrangement joins TRBV5-1 to TRBJ2-5, with a possible D match to TRBD1 (6 bases). This CDR3 is built from 14 residues. Trimming left V 4 bases short and J 6 bases short, with 16 bases between. Germline lookup yields CDR1 SGHRS and CDR2 YFSETQ. The CDR3 loop reads CASSGTTGGQTQYF. In nucleotides, the CDR3 is TGCGCCAGCAGCGGAACGACAGGCGGGCAGACCCAGTACTTC. The full variable domain, with the rest looked up from reference TRBV5-1 and TRBJ2-5, is KAGVTQTPRYLIKTRGQQVTLSCSPISGHRSVSWYQQTPGQGLQFLFEYFSETQRNKGNFPGRFSGRQFSNSRSEMNVSTLELGDSALYLCASSGTTGGQTQYFGPGTRLLVL.

The V gene is TRBV4-1, the J gene TRBJ2-3; 11 positions agree with TRBD1. Trimming at V came to 0 bases and at J to 6 bases, leaving 5 bases not matched to a gene. The CDR3 is made up of 16 amino acids. Germline lookup yields CDR1 MGHRA and CDR2 YSYEKL. As DNA, the CDR3 is TGCGCCAGCAGCCAAGATCCCGGGACAGGGGGTGATACGCAGTATTTT. Translated: CASSQDPGTGGDTQYF.

Turning to this clonotype: The germline gene is not matched at one end of the junction; a read error may be the cause. The chain recombines TRBV12-5 with TRBJ2-1; tentatively, D is TRBD2 (5 bases). Per germline, CDR1 LGHNT and CDR2 FRNRAP. The CDR3 consists of 12 residues. The CDR3 DNA follows: TGTGCTTGTGGTTTGGTACGGGGAAAGCAGTTCTTC. Protein product: CACGLVRGKQFF.

This clonotype occurred a few times. The chain links TRBV12-3 or TRBV12-4 to TRBJ1-1, with TRBD1 matching 7 bases. The CDR3 loop spans 14 amino acids. V lost 6 bases, J lost 0 bases, and 4 bases stayed unmatched. The CDR3: CASSPDRLNTEAFF. The CDR3 nucleotides are TGTGCCAGCAGCCCGGACAGGTTGAACACTGAAGCTTTCTTT.

This clonotype was seen more than once but under ten times. The rearrangement links TRBV29-1 to TRBJ2-7; 8 bases align to TRBD1. Germline CDR1 reads SQVTM; CDR2 reads ANQGSEA. The CDR3 runs to 11 residues. V gave up 6 bases and J gave up 6 bases; unmatched junction bases: 4. CDR3 in DNA: TGCAGCGTGTGGACAGGGAGCGAGCAGTACTTC. It is translated as CSVWTGSEQYF.

The sample holds one count of this clonotype. At one end the junction does not follow the germline gene, possibly because of a read error. V is TRBV5-1 and J is TRBJ2-5; TRBD2 matches 7 bases. The CDR3 consists of 12 residues. Germline V CDR1 and CDR2: SGHRS, YFSETQ. The CDR3 coding sequence is TGCACCAGCAGCTTGCGGGGGGAGACCCAGTACTTC. Translated, it gives CTSSLRGETQYF.

The rearrangement joins TRBV12-5 to TRBJ1-2; D gene ambiguous. The germline V and J ends were trimmed by 3 bases and 4 bases, with 15 bases remaining between them. This CDR3 is built from 15 residues. CDR1 is LGHNT, CDR2 FRNRAP, per germline. The CDR3 DNA follows: TGTGCTAGTGGTTTAAGCGGCAGGCGAGGCTATGGCTACACCTTC. As protein: CASGLSGRRGYGYTF.

Only one count was recorded for this clonotype. The chain links TRBV20-1 to TRBJ2-7; the D call may be TRBD1 or TRBD2 (5 bases each). Germline-derived CDR1 and CDR2 are DFQATT and SNEGSKA (reference sequence). V lost 1 base and J lost 2, with 18 bases in between. This CDR3 region has 16 residues. CDR3 sequence reads: CSARGDTGTATYEQYF. Written as DNA, the CDR3 is TGCAGTGCTAGAGGAGATACCGGGACGGCTACCTACGAGCAGTACTTC.

This clonotype was seen only once. The genes are TRBV11-1 and TRBJ1-1; 9 bases align to TRBD1. Germline V CDR1 and CDR2: SGHAT, FQDESV (reference sequence). This CDR3 is built from 15 residues. V trimming: 5 bases; J trimming: 4 bases; junction bases outside the gene matches: 8. The CDR3 region is CASSPNRGPGTEAFF. CDR3 DNA sequence: TGTGCCAGCAGCCCCAACAGGGGGCCAGGCACTGAAGCTTTCTTT. The full variable domain, completed using reference TRBV11-1 and TRBJ1-1, is EAEVAQSPRYKITEKSQAVAFWCDPISGHATLYWYRQILGQGPELLVQFQDESVVDDSQLPKDRFSAERLKGVDSTLKIQPAELGDSAMYLCASSPNRGPGTEAFFGQGTRLTVV.